This T cell receptor beta chain was identified in a study of CD8+CD57+ T cells in acquired aplastic anemia. For the study at large: Sorted CD4+ plus CD8+ cells gave DNA averaging approximately 2.9 ug.

General study points: Overlapping CD8+ CDR3 repertoires of patients and controls contained nearly 30 shared sequences. CD8+ Simpson's diversity did not differ significantly between patients and controls.

TCR beta VDJ and CDR3 were profiled, and genomic DNA was the template. TCRdb redid the calling of the reads with MiXCR, one entry per CDR3 protein. This table holds approximately 170,000 distinct CDR3 sequences, 54% found once. This clonotype was seen a single time. Its antigen is still unknown. V was clipped by 3 bases and J by 5 bases, with 10 bases between them. This CDR3 is 12 amino acids long. The V gene's germline CDR1 is DFQATT and CDR2 SNEGSKA (reference sequence). Material for sequencing was sorted CD4+, CD8+, or CD8+CD57+ T cells (not recorded which) from PBMCs. The sequence came from a human donor in good health, serving as a control. The chain employs TRBV20-1 and TRBJ2-5; D is perhaps TRBD2 (5 bases). Here the CDR3 DNA reads TGCAGTGCTAGTGACGGCGGGGAGACCCAGTACTTC. This encodes CSASDGGETQYF.